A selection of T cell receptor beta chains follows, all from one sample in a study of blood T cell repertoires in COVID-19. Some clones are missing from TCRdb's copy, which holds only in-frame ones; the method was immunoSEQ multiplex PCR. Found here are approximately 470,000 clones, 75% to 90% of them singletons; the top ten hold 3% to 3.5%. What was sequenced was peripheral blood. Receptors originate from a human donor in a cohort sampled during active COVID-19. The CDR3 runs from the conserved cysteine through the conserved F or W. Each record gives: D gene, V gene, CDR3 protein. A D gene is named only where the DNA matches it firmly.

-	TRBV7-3	CASSPGGGTNYGYTF
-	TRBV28	CASSTGIHGYTF
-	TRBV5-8	CASSLVKNTEAFF
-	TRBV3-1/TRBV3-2	CASRLQGTNTEAFF
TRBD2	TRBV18	CASSPSSGREGEQFF
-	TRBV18	CASSPADRGYGYTF
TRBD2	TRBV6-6	CASSVPTSGYSYEQYF
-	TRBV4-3	CASSQQQVASYEQYF
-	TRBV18	CASSGHDGYTF
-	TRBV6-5	CASSSRRIYNEQFF
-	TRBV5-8	CASSLLLAWDIRSYNEQFF
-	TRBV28	CASSQGIHEQYF
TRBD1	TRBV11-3	CASSAETGGHEQYF
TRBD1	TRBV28	CASSFQGATGNTIYF
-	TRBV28	CASSFSGMGNTIYF
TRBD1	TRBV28	CASSIQGATEAFF
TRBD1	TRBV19	CASSIDLRNRGRSSNQPQHF
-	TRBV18	CASSLADRKDYEQYF
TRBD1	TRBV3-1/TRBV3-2	CASSHQDRRSGYTF
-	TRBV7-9	CASSPIQQGNYTF
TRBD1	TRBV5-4	CASSTWTGVFTEAFF
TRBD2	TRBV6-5	CASSYSWTSGNEQFF
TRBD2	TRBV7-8	CASSPEGTSGLLAKNIQYF
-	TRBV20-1	CSASLQETQYF
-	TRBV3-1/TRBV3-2	CASSQGDTRYEQYF
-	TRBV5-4	CASSLGGSSPYEQYF
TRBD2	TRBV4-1	CASSLSKTSGYEQYF
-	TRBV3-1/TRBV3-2	CASSQVGDTEAFF
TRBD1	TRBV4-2	CASSLVTGVRTEAFF
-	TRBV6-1	CASSETVTSNQPQHF